The 24 T cell receptor beta chains presented below share a single source sample, sequenced in a study of shared clonotypes between healthy human individuals. Data came from immunoSEQ multiplex PCR; TCRdb stores just in-frame clones and leaves some out. The data contain roughly 700,000 clones, less than 85% of them seen just once; the ten biggest clones take up more than 1.5%. The sequenced sample consisted of memory CD4+ T cells sorted from blood. Subset: CD45RA-negative fraction. These receptors came from a woman aged 25 to 39 in good health.

The chain employs TRBV5-4 and TRBJ2-5, with D maybe TRBD2 (6 bases). This CDR3 is built from 15 residues. Between the trimmed V and J ends, which lost 0 bases and 0 bases, there was a span of 9 bases. CDR1 SGHNT and CDR2 YYREEE come from the germline V gene (reference sequence). CDR3 coding DNA: TGTGCCAGCAGCTTGGAGCTAGCGTACCAAGAGACCCAGTACTTC. Residues: CASSLELAYQETQYF.

The rearrangement joins TRBV2 to TRBJ1-5, with TRBD1 identical over 10 bases. The CDR3 is made up of 18 amino acids. Germline values: CDR1 SNHLY, CDR2 FYNNEI. V shed 3 bases, J shed 0 bases, and the junction held 8 bases outside the gene matches. CDR3 in DNA: TGTGCCAGCAGTGATCAGGGACAGGGGATTTATAGCAATCAGCCCCAGCATTTT. Translating it yields CASSDQGQGIYSNQPQHF.

V and J are TRBV4-2 and TRBJ2-3; D remains ambiguous. CDR1 is LGHNA, CDR2 YNFKEQ, per germline. The CDR3 has 15 amino acids. Trimming cost V 4 bases and J 3 bases, with 14 bases left between them. The CDR3 nucleotides are TGTGCCAGCAGCCGCGGATGGGCCGGTACAGATACGCAGTATTTT. Protein sequence: CASSRGWAGTDTQYF.

This clone was seen only once. This rearrangement joins TRBV6-5 to TRBJ1-4, with D tentatively TRBD1 (5 bases). Germline V gene sequence: CDR1 MNHEY, CDR2 SVGAGI. The CDR3 length is 14 residues. Trimming left V 6 bases short and J 3 bases short, with 11 bases between. The CDR3 here is CASSNRPANEKLFF. The CDR3 coding sequence is TGTGCCAGCAGCAACAGGCCTGCTAATGAAAAACTGTTTTTT.

As DNA, the CDR3 is TGTGCCAGTAGTATTAAACCGGGACTCGAATCTTCACGGCAGTACTTC. Its protein is CASSIKPGLESSRQYF. The rearrangement uses TRBV19 and TRBJ2-7; the D gene is possibly TRBD2 (6 bases). The CDR3 spans 16 residues. Trimming removed 3 bases at V and 9 bases at J, with 24 bases between. Germline V lookup: CDR1 LNHDA, CDR2 SQIVND (reference sequence).

This chain connects TRBV10-2 to TRBJ2-2, with a possible D match to TRBD2 (6 bases). The CDR3 loop spans 14 amino acids. Trimming pared 7 bases from V and 7 bases from J, leaving 16 bases between. The V gene's germline CDR1 is WSHSY and CDR2 SAAADI. In DNA, the CDR3 is TGCGCCAGCACGGCCAGTCGGGAGAACGGGGAGCTGTTTTTT. The encoded protein is CASTASRENGELFF.

The chain joins TRBV6-1 to TRBJ2-5; tentative D call: TRBD2 (7 bases). The CDR3 is 15 residues long. Trimming removed 1 base at V and 4 bases at J, with 13 bases between. CDR1 and CDR2 (germline): MNHNS, SASEGT. The CDR3 is CASSEVRGGSETQYF. The CDR3 DNA sequence: TGTGCCAGCAGTGAAGTGAGGGGGGGGTCAGAGACCCAGTACTTC.

The rearrangement joins TRBV7-3 to TRBJ1-2, with D possibly matching TRBD1 (5 bases). Germline-derived CDR1 and CDR2 are SGHTA and FQGTGA. The CDR3 sequence is 13 residues long. V was trimmed by 10 bases and J by 7 bases, leaving 19 bases between them. The CDR3 sequence is CATVEGRVGGYTF. The CDR3, as DNA: TGTGCCACCGTAGAGGGCAGGGTAGGTGGCTACACCTTC.

The chain recombines TRBV28 with TRBJ2-7, with 10 bases identical to TRBD1. Germline loops: CDR1 MDHEN, CDR2 SYDVKM. V gave up 2 bases and J gave up 3 bases; unmatched junction bases: 7. This CDR3 spans 16 amino acids. CDR3 residues: CASSLVPTGGHYEQYF. CDR3 bases: TGTGCCAGCAGTTTAGTTCCGACAGGGGGCCACTACGAGCAGTACTTC.

The CDR3 bases are TGTGCCAGCAGCAAATGGATCAGGGACAGGGTTTACGAGCAGTACTTC. Its protein is CASSKWIRDRVYEQYF. The rearrangement joins TRBV21-1 to TRBJ2-7; the table calls TRBD1, which could not be checked here. TRBV21-1 is termed a pseudogene. The CDR3 is 16 amino acids.

The chain recombines TRBV2 with TRBJ2-1, with TRBD2 matching 8 bases. This CDR3 comprises 15 residues. After removal of 6 bases from V and 6 bases from J, the junction contained 10 bases not matched to a gene. CDR1 is SNHLY and CDR2 is FYNNEI in the germline V gene. For the CDR3, the DNA is TGTGCCAGCAGGGAGCGGGAGCTTGCATCCAATGAGCAGTTCTTC. Encoded protein: CASRERELASNEQFF.

The chain links TRBV5-6 to TRBJ2-1, with a possible D match to TRBD2 (6 bases). Germline loops: CDR1 SGHDT, CDR2 YYEEEE. Trimming removed 6 bases from V and 5 bases from J, with 24 bases in between. The CDR3 extends over 17 amino acids. DNA of the CDR3: TGTGCCAGCACACCCCACTTGAGTAGCGGCCACAACAATGAGCAGTTCTTC. This translates into CASTPHLSSGHNNEQFF.

This clone is a singleton in its sample. The V gene is TRBV5-1, the J gene TRBJ2-2; D perhaps matches TRBD2 (6 bases). V lost 4 bases and J 5 bases, leaving 18 bases between the germline ends. There are 16 residues in the CDR3. The germline V gene has CDR1 SGHRS and CDR2 YFSETQ. CDR3 bases: TGCGCCAGCAGCCCAGGGAGCGGGTTAGGAACCGGGGAGCTGTTTTTT. Amino acids: CASSPGSGLGTGELFF.

The rearrangement uses TRBV2 and TRBJ1-5, with 8 bases lining up with TRBD1. The CDR3 is 14 amino acids. In germline, CDR1 is SNHLY, CDR2 FYNNEI. V lost 6 bases to trimming and J lost 3 bases; unmatched junction nucleotides: 4. The CDR3, as DNA: TGTGCCAGCAGGGGGACAGGCTACAATCAGCCCCAGCATTTT. Its translation: CASRGTGYNQPQHF.

The chain combines TRBV5-1 with TRBJ2-7; 12 positions match TRBD1. V shed 2 bases, J shed 5 bases, and the junction held 2 bases outside the gene matches. Germline CDR1 reads SGHRS; CDR2 reads YFSETQ. This CDR3 comprises 14 residues. CDR3 nucleotides: TGCGCCAGCAGCTTCGGGACAGGGGGCAACGAGCAGTACTTC. Its translation is CASSFGTGGNEQYF.

This rearrangement joins TRBV7-6 to TRBJ2-1; D perhaps matches TRBD2 (6 bases). CDR1 SGHVS and CDR2 FNYEAQ come from the germline V gene. This CDR3 contains 14 residues. The V gene lost 5 bases and the J gene lost 5 bases, with 13 bases spanning the gap. Here the CDR3 reads CASSDPRGNNEQFF. Written as DNA, the CDR3 is TGTGCCAGCAGCGACCCCCGGGGGAACAATGAGCAGTTCTTC.

This clone was detected a few times. This chain links TRBV7-9 with TRBJ1-2; 8 bases map to TRBD1. Germline lookup yields CDR1 SEHNR and CDR2 FQNEAQ (reference sequence). This CDR3 is 14 amino acids long. The J segment lost 6 bases and the V segment lost 4 bases, leaving 7 bases of the junction unmatched. The CDR3 bases are TGTGCCAGCAGCTACGAGACAGGGGAAAATGGCTACACCTTC. Its translation: CASSYETGENGYTF.

This chain uses TRBV6-1 with TRBJ2-5; weak D call: TRBD1 (5 bases). Trimming left V 6 bases short and J 3 bases short, with 11 bases between. Germline-derived CDR1 and CDR2 are MNHNS and SASEGT. This CDR3 is built from 13 residues. This CDR3 reads CASRKTTEETQYF. CDR3 nucleotide sequence: TGTGCCAGCAGAAAGACGACAGAAGAGACCCAGTACTTC.

Remarks on this clone: Relative to the germline gene, one junction end is altered; a read error may explain this. This CDR3 is also generated by other DNA sequences in the sample. The genes are TRBV2 and TRBJ1-1; D gene ambiguous. Looked up from germline, CDR1 is SNHLY and CDR2 is FYNNEI. CDR3 length equals 13 residues. In DNA, the CDR3 is TGTGCCAGCAGCGAAGGTGGGAACACTGAAGCTTTCTTT. This codes for CASSEGGNTEAFF.

The chain combines TRBV27 with TRBJ2-6; 7 positions agree with TRBD1. This CDR3 has 17 residues. Trimming removed 5 bases from V and 0 bases from J; junction bases left unmatched: 7. CDR1 is MNHEY and CDR2 is SMNVEV in the germline V gene (reference sequence). In nucleotides, the CDR3 is TGTGCCAGCAGTCATGGACAGGCAGACTCTGGGGCCAACGTCCTGACTTTC. Translating gives CASSHGQADSGANVLTF.

The chain combines TRBV28 with TRBJ2-7, with D possibly matching TRBD2 (6 bases). This CDR3 spans 15 amino acids. CDR1 MDHEN and CDR2 SYDVKM come from the germline V gene. Trimming left V 3 bases short and J 2 bases short, with 14 bases between. CDR3 sequence (DNA): TGTGCCAGCAGTTTGGGAGCGGGTCGCACCTACGAGCAGTACTTC. It translates to CASSLGAGRTYEQYF.

V and J are TRBV10-2 and TRBJ2-2; 7 positions match TRBD2. The CDR3 sequence is 14 residues long. V lost 6 bases to trimming and J lost 1 base; unmatched junction nucleotides: 2. Germline lookup yields CDR1 WSHSY and CDR2 SAAADI. The CDR3 protein is CASRRERNTGELFF. CDR3 nucleotide sequence: TGCGCCAGCAGGCGGGAGCGGAACACCGGGGAGCTGTTTTTT.

The rearrangement joins TRBV11-2 to TRBJ2-1; 8 bases agree with TRBD2. The germline V gene has CDR1 SGHAT and CDR2 FQNNGV. After removal of 2 bases from V and 7 bases from J, the junction contained 7 bases not matched to a gene. This CDR3 has 15 residues. The CDR3 DNA reads as TGTGCCAGCAGCTTACTAAGAGCGGGAGTGAATGAGCAGTTCTTC. Translating gives CASSLLRAGVNEQFF.

This clone has a handful of counts. The chain employs TRBV5-1 and TRBJ2-2, with 8 bases lining up with TRBD1. This CDR3 is 15 amino acids long. CDR1 SGHRS and CDR2 YFSETQ come from the germline V gene. Trimming cost V 2 bases and J 2 bases; bases outside gene matches: 2. Here the CDR3 reads CASSFDRGNTGELFF. CDR3 coding DNA: TGCGCCAGCAGCTTCGACAGGGGTAACACCGGGGAGCTGTTTTTT.